This entry is about one T cell receptor (beta chain). Its antigen is still unknown. The record has no base qualities; no much larger clone is one base away. Patients with a history of autoimmune disease or receiving systemic immunosuppression were excluded from the trial. In every dose cohort, peripheral blood was drawn for TCR sequencing at baseline, cycle 4 day 1, and cycle 7 day 1. The samples were drawn from a first-in-human, open-label, multicenter phase I dose-escalation trial of ivuxolimab. Adults with locally advanced or metastatic melanoma, renal cell, hepatocellular, or head and neck squamous cell carcinoma were enrolled in the trial. Before TCR sequencing, CD4+ T cells and CD8+ T cells were sorted from peripheral blood as separate populations. Genomic DNA was extracted from sorted cells for sequencing of the TCRbeta CDR3 region. The immunoSEQ Assay was used to sequence the TCRbeta CDR3 regions. In TCRdb, the immuneACCESS table is reduced to in-frame sequences with V and J assigned. These tables do not hold every clone; where another copy was compared, an unresolved V gene accounts for under half, and the others remain unexplained. Across this sample there are 55,000 to 80,000 clones, with 82% seen only once. Approximately 5.1% of the sample is held by the ten biggest clonotypes.

Counted from cysteine to phenylalanine, this CDR3 has 14 amino acids. Just the 42-base CDR3 DNA is kept, in frame starting at base 1. V has 9 bases trimmed and J has 5 bases trimmed; junction bases matching no gene number 9. Based on the germline V gene, the CDR1 and CDR2 sequences are MDHEN and SYDVKM. These data are taken from a study of OX40 agonist ivuxolimab in advanced cancers. In the study overall: Ivuxolimab was an agonistic, fully human IgG2 monoclonal antibody directed against OX40 (CD134), a costimulatory receptor. Intravenous ivuxolimab was administered to patients every 2 weeks at six dose levels: 0.01, 0.1, 0.3, 1.5, 3 and 10 mg/kg. Of the roughly 50 dose-escalation patients, hepatocellular carcinoma was present in some 19, melanoma in around 15, renal cell carcinoma in 9 and head and neck cancer in 9. In the dose-escalation cohort, 65% to 85% of patients were male, and the mean age was approximately 60 years with a range of about 20 to 80. Patients were allowed to have had prior anti-PD-1, anti-PD-L1 or anti-CTLA-4 therapy, and around 40% of the dose-escalation patients had previously received checkpoint inhibitors. Partial responses occurred in three dose-escalation patients: two with cutaneous melanoma and one with hepatocellular carcinoma. Peripheral TCRbeta sequencing aimed to test whether ivuxolimab altered TCR sequence diversity and caused clonal T-cell expansion. The paper describes the monotherapy dose-escalation part (N ≈ 52 patients) of the phase I trial of ivuxolimab.

General conclusions and limits of the study: At doses of 0.1 to 3.0 mg/kg, clonal expansion of both CD4+ and CD8+ blood T cells was observed from baseline to week 6. The antigen specificity of the clonally expanded peripheral T cells was not determined. On average, CD8+ T cells showed more expanded clones than CD4+ T cells after ivuxolimab. Low levels of normalized T-cell clonal expansion were also seen in some nonresponding patients. In the 0.1-3.0 mg/kg groups, partial responders were among the patients with the lowest normalized peripheral clonal expansion, particularly in CD8+ T cells.

In this chain, TRBV28 is recombined with TRBJ1-1, and 10 bases in between align with TRBD1. The clonotype originates from an adult with an advanced solid tumor such as melanoma, head and neck, liver or kidney cancer. Sequencing was performed on CD4+ or CD8+ T cells sorted from blood, taken in a trial of the OX40 agonist ivuxolimab. The encoded CDR3 is CASLDRGTGTEAFF. Read as DNA, the sequence is TGTGCCAGTTTGGACAGGGGGACGGGTACTGAAGCTTTCTTT.